The source of this T cell receptor (beta chain) is a study of T cell changes during pregnancy in multiple sclerosis. TCRdb keeps only in-frame clones here, not all; method: immunoSEQ multiplex PCR. The sample includes 30,000 to 50,000 clones, 90% of them seen just once. In germline, CDR1 is MDHEN, CDR2 SYDVKM. The ends lost 8 bases at V and 8 bases at J; junction bases unmatched: 10. The CDR3 has 14 residues. The gene calls are TRBV28 and TRBJ1-4, with 8 positions matching TRBD1. The TCR comes from a female donor in good health, enrolled as a control in a pregnancy study. Here the sequenced sample was CD4+ T cells from peripheral blood mononuclear cells, taken in the first trimester of pregnancy. CDR3 DNA sequence: TGTGCCAGCTCTACAGGGGGTAGTGAGGAAAAACTGTTTTTT. Encoded protein: CASSTGGSEEKLFF.